The text below deals with one T cell receptor (beta chain). No antigen is known for it. This table comes from immunoSEQ multiplex PCR, and its TCRdb copy is limited to in-frame clones, with some not included. The sample includes 130,000 or so clones, approximately 90% seen only once; the top ten take 6.9%. The entry originates in a study of T cell responses to AZD1222 COVID-19 vaccine. Across the whole study: Pooling of second doses given at about 4 or about 12 weeks was done. The study, taken as a whole, reports: Clonal diversity may have been underestimated in mostly white British donors.

The CDR3 extends over 11 amino acids. Germline V gene lookup returns CDR1 MNHNY and CDR2 SVGAGI (reference sequence). Trimming left V 3 bases short and J 2 bases short, with 1 base between. This clonotype was sampled from an adult in good health. The material was peripheral blood, obtained on day 0 of AZD1222 vaccination. V is TRBV6-6 and J is TRBJ2-5, with no clear D. The CDR3 nucleotides are TGTGCCAGCAGTTATCAAGAGACCCAGTACTTC. Encoded protein: CASSYQETQYF.